The present TCR beta chain was sequenced within a study of shared clonotypes between healthy human individuals. Broader study findings: Across several donors, naive CD4 shared around 5%, naive CD8 around 3.8%, memory CD4 roughly 2.4%, memory CD8 0.35% to 0.5%. Compared with memory subsets, naive subsets generally had larger estimated richness.

The authors split each subset's genomic DNA evenly across several immunoSEQ plates. This table comes from immunoSEQ multiplex PCR, and its TCRdb copy is limited to in-frame clones, with some not included. The sample lists 2,500,000 or so clones; around 93% were seen once. Germline V gives CDR1 SGHNT, CDR2 YYREEE (reference sequence). V was pared by 0 bases and J by 5 bases, with 3 bases between. The CDR3 extends over 12 amino acids. Details on this clone: The antigen remains undetermined. This CDR3 is also generated by other DNA sequences in the sample.

The receptor was isolated from a man between 18 and 29 years old in good health. Some clones in this sample may be carry-over from other donors' samples. The material sequenced was naive CD4+ T cells from PBMCs. Subset given: CD45RA+ positively selected. V and J are TRBV5-4 and TRBJ1-3, with no clear D. The CDR3 loop reads CASSLGRNTIYF. CDR3 DNA: TGTGCCAGCAGCTTGGGCCGAAACACCATATATTTT. Based on the CDR3 plus reference TRBV5-4 and TRBJ1-3, the full variable domain is ETGVTQSPTHLIKTRGQQVTLRCSSQSGHNTVSWYQQALGQGPQFIFQYYREEENGRGNFPPRFSGLQFPNYSSELNVNALELDDSALYLCASSLGRNTIYFGEGSWLTVV.